This T cell receptor beta chain came from a study of Graves' ophthalmopathy and Graves' hyperthyroidism. Symptoms, serum thyroxine and TRAb, thyroid ultrasound, and orbital computed tomography formed the diagnostic basis. The study amplified TCR beta CDR3 regions using RNA transcripts. In the first round, RT-PCR was carried out with HTBI primers, and a multiplex PCR formed the second round. TCRdb re-analysed the multiplex PCR reads in MiXCR, keeping a single row per CDR3 protein. This sample has 300,000 or so distinct CDR3 sequences; 15% to 20% occur once, and the top ten carry 12%. Study-level results: It was with 70.59% sensitivity and 72.22% specificity that the model predicted ophthalmopathy progression. A classifier, a 13-signature model, separated ophthalmopathy from stable hyperthyroidism with approximately 88% sensitivity and about 81% specificity. Blood also carried most expanded thyroid clonotypes exceeding 0.001 frequency.

Between the trimmed V and J ends, which lost 0 bases and 6 bases, there was a span of 6 bases. Germline V lookup: CDR1 SGHDN, CDR2 FVKESK. This CDR3 is built from 13 residues. This clonotype has at least ten counts. Its antigen remains unknown. The sequence derives from an adult man with Graves' ophthalmopathy. The chain carries TRBV14 and TRBJ1-5; no reliable D call. Input material: peripheral blood. The CDR3 spells CASSQDLSQPQHF. The DNA for the CDR3 is TGTGCCAGCAGCCAAGATTTGAGTCAGCCCCAGCATTTT.